This TCR beta chain was observed in a study of T-cell memory formation after mild COVID-19. Study at large: Clusters of TCRs were largely donor specific.

The authors produced TCR alpha and TCR beta cDNA libraries with sample barcodes and UMIs by 5'RACE using constant-segment primers. TCRdb re-called the 5' RACE reads with MiXCR, one entry per CDR3 protein. Of under 550,000 distinct CDR3 sequences detected, 15% to 20% appear once; the ten largest clones hold 10% to 15%. CDR3 length: 16 amino acids. Trimming cost V 1 base and J 0 bases, with 11 bases left between them. CDR1 is SGHAT, CDR2 FQNNGV, per germline. This clonotype was seen more than once but under ten times. The V and J genes are TRBV11-2 and TRBJ2-3; tentatively, D is TRBD1 (6 bases). This clonotype was obtained from an adult woman who had mild COVID-19 (a few samples of this study predate the infection). Cell type and time point are not known. The sample comprised PBMCs or a T cell subset sorted from them (not recorded which). CDR3 DNA sequence: TGTGCCAGCAGCTTAGGAACAGGGCTCAGCACAGATACGCAGTATTTT. Translated, it gives CASSLGTGLSTDTQYF.